The 20 T cell receptor beta chains in this list originate from one sample, sequenced in a study of T cell repertoires in cytomegalovirus infection. TCRdb passed the reads through MiXCR, listing each CDR3 protein once. The data contain about 490,000 distinct CDR3 sequences, less than 30% of them seen just once; the ten biggest clones take up roughly 13%. Specimen: PBMCs. These receptors were collected from a human donor in good health (CMV status not recorded). Some clones in this sample may be carry-over from other donors' samples.

J is TRBJ2-7 and V is TRBV6-2 or TRBV6-3; D may match TRBD1 or TRBD2 (5 bases each). The length of the CDR3 is 15 residues. Looked up from germline, CDR1 is MNHEY and CDR2 is SVGEGT. The V and J ends lost 6 bases and 0 bases respectively, with 15 bases between them. The CDR3 reads CASSRGRGPSYEQYV. CDR3 bases: TGTGCCAGCAGCCGGGGACGAGGGCCCTCCTACGAGCAGTACGTC.

The chain has TRBV4-1 and TRBJ1-3; 8 bases map to TRBD1. The CDR3 spans 19 residues. V gave up 1 base and J gave up 0 bases; unmatched junction bases: 11. Germline V lookup: CDR1 MGHRA, CDR2 YSYEKL. The CDR3 region has the DNA TGCGCCAGCAGCCAAGCCCCTACCCAGGGGGCAAGCTCTGGAAACACCATATATTTT. It codes for CASSQAPTQGASSGNTIYF.

The J gene is TRBJ2-7, the V gene TRBV28; 9 nucleotides agree with TRBD2. Germline trimming cut 7 bases from V and 5 bases from J; bases unmatched to any gene: 15. Germline CDR1 is MDHEN and CDR2 is SYDVKM. This CDR3 spans 16 amino acids. CDR3: CASNEGGAGGRDEQYV. The CDR3 nucleotides are TGTGCCAGCAACGAAGGGGGGGCGGGAGGGAGAGACGAGCAGTACGTC.

A note on this clonotype: A much larger clone lies one base from this, so it may be a read error. V is TRBV7-3 and J is TRBJ2-3; no reliable D call. Trimming stripped 3 bases from V and 4 bases from J, with 8 bases between. The CDR3 contains 13 residues. In germline, CDR1 is SGHTA, CDR2 FQGTGA. The CDR3: CASSFGVADTQYF. CDR3 DNA: TGTGCCAGCAGCTTTGGGGTGGCAGATACGCAGTATTTT.

This clonotype has more than one count but fewer than ten. CDR3 region: CASSYAGENYGYTF. The CDR3 DNA is TGTGCCAGCAGTTACGCGGGGGAGAACTATGGCTACACCTTC. The chain couples TRBV6-2 or TRBV6-3 to TRBJ1-2; D perhaps matches TRBD1 (5 bases). This CDR3 contains 14 residues. Germline CDR1 is MNHEY and CDR2 is SVGEGT. V was clipped by 2 bases and J by 2 bases, with 9 bases between them.

This chain links TRBV7-2 with TRBJ2-5, with D possibly being TRBD1 or TRBD2 (6 bases each). Germline values: CDR1 SGHTA, CDR2 FQGNSA. The germline V and J ends were trimmed by 5 bases and 3 bases, with 13 bases remaining between them. CDR3 length: 14 residues. The CDR3 is CASSPQGGKETQYF. The CDR3 nucleotides read TGTGCCAGCAGCCCACAGGGAGGAAAAGAGACCCAGTACTTC. The whole variable domain, remainder taken from reference TRBV7-2 and TRBJ2-5, is GAGVSQSPSNKVTEKGKDVELRCDPISGHTALYWYRQSLGQGLEFLIYFQGNSAPDKSGLPSDRFSAERTGGSVSTLTIQRTQQEDSAVYLCASSPQGGKETQYFGPGTRLLVL.

This clonotype was counted between two and nine times. CDR3 protein: CASSSIDGNQPQHF. DNA for the CDR3: TGTGCCAGCAGTTCCATTGATGGCAATCAGCCCCAGCATTTT. The chain is built from TRBV27 and TRBJ1-5; D is undetermined. Looked up from germline, CDR1 is MNHEY and CDR2 is SMNVEV (reference sequence). The CDR3 consists of 14 residues. V lost 4 bases to trimming and J lost 2 bases, with 9 bases between them.

This clonotype turned up a few times. The chain combines TRBV7-2 with TRBJ2-2, with TRBD2 matching over 7 bases. Looked up from germline, CDR1 is SGHTA and CDR2 is FQGNSA. The J segment lost 6 bases and the V segment lost 1 base, leaving 11 bases of the junction unmatched. This CDR3 is built from 17 residues. CDR3 bases: TGTGCCAGCAGCTTAGTAGCGCCGGGACTACGCGCCGGGGAGCTGTTTTTT. Translated, it gives CASSLVAPGLRAGELFF.

The chain has TRBV10-3 and TRBJ2-5; TRBD1 agrees at 9 bases. The germline gives CDR1 ENHRY, CDR2 SYGVKD. CDR3 length equals 14 residues. J gave up 2 bases and V 6 bases, and 4 bases lay outside the gene matches. This chain's CDR3 is CAIRGDRAQETQYF. Here the CDR3 DNA reads TGTGCCATCAGGGGGGACAGGGCACAAGAGACCCAGTACTTC.

The gene calls are TRBV7-2 and TRBJ2-1, with 7 bases matching TRBD2. The germline V gene encodes CDR1 SGHTA and CDR2 FQGNSA. The CDR3 runs to 18 residues. The junction had 13 bases not matched to a gene; V was cut back by 0 bases and J by 5 bases. CDR3 region: CASSLAGGAGAAHNEQFF. Written as DNA, the CDR3 is TGTGCCAGCAGCTTAGCGGGCGGGGCGGGAGCTGCGCACAATGAGCAGTTCTTC.

The chain combines TRBV29-1 with TRBJ1-4; D remains ambiguous. Germline V gives CDR1 SQVTM, CDR2 ANQGSEA. This CDR3 is 15 amino acids long. V gave up 6 bases and J gave up 4 bases, with 18 bases separating them. CDR3 protein: CSVTTNGGVNEKLFF. The CDR3 DNA follows: TGCAGCGTCACAACGAACGGCGGGGTTAATGAAAAACTGTTTTTT.

This clonotype has a handful of counts. The chain recombines TRBV29-1 with TRBJ1-1; 9 bases are a match to TRBD1. CDR3 size: 12 residues. Germline CDR1 reads SQVTM; CDR2 reads ANQGSEA. Trimming cost V 3 bases and J 10 bases; bases outside gene matches: 6. CDR3 bases: TGCAGCGTTGACCGGGACAGGGAGAGAGCTTTCTTT. It codes for CSVDRDRERAFF.

V gene TRBV7-2 combines with J gene TRBJ1-2, with D perhaps TRBD1 (6 bases). Germline values: CDR1 SGHTA, CDR2 FQGNSA. The CDR3 sequence is 14 residues long. Between the trimmed V and J ends, which lost 5 bases and 6 bases, there was a span of 16 bases. The CDR3 nucleotides are TGTGCCAGCAGCCCTAGAATGGGGGGCCATGGCTACACCTTC. It translates to CASSPRMGGHGYTF.

J is TRBJ1-1 and V is TRBV7-6, with 8 nucleotides matching TRBD1. The V gene end was trimmed by 1 base and the J gene end by 7 bases; junction bases not matched to a gene: 14. Germline CDR1 is SGHVS and CDR2 is FNYEAQ. The CDR3 contains 17 residues. The chain's CDR3 is CASSLVGRGRDKDEAFF. The DNA for the CDR3 is TGTGCCAGCAGCTTAGTGGGCAGGGGGCGCGATAAGGATGAAGCTTTCTTT.

This clonotype has a count of ten or more. The chain couples TRBV7-2 to TRBJ2-5; 8 bases are shared with TRBD2. V shed 5 bases and J 5 bases; nucleotides not matched to a gene: 13. Per germline, CDR1 SGHTA and CDR2 FQGNSA. The CDR3 runs 16 residues. The CDR3 region is CASSLPSGSGGETQYF. The CDR3 region has the DNA TGTGCCAGCAGCCTGCCGAGCGGGAGTGGGGGGGAGACCCAGTACTTC.

The V call is TRBV5-6, the J call TRBJ2-7; tentatively, D is TRBD1 (6 bases). This CDR3 region has 12 residues. Germline CDR1 SGHDT, CDR2 YYEEEE. Trimming removed 8 bases from V and 0 bases from J, with 9 bases in between. CDR3 loop: CARTGSSYEQYV. The CDR3, as DNA: TGTGCCAGAACAGGGAGCTCCTACGAGCAGTACGTC.

This clonotype has a handful of counts. The DNA of the CDR3 is TGTGCCAGCAGCGGAGTAGGTTCAGGGTTTTTCGCAGATACGCAGTATTTT. This sequence encodes CASSGVGSGFFADTQYF. V usage is TRBV7-2 and J usage is TRBJ2-3; a weak D match, TRBD1 (5 bases). CDR3 size: 17 residues. The germline gives CDR1 SGHTA, CDR2 FQGNSA. V was pared by 5 bases and J by 4 bases, with 22 bases between.

There are a few counts of this clonotype. The rearrangement joins TRBV12-3 or TRBV12-4 to TRBJ2-6; TRBD1 might be the D (6 bases). This CDR3 region has 15 residues. V lost 3 bases, J lost 0 bases, and 6 bases lay in between. CDR3 sequence: CASSLGASGANVLTF. The CDR3 DNA follows: TGTGCCAGCAGTTTGGGGGCCTCTGGGGCCAACGTCCTGACTTTC.

V is TRBV30 and J is TRBJ1-1; D ambiguous. The CDR3 runs to 12 residues. V was clipped by 2 bases and J by 5 bases, with 9 bases between them. The germline CDR1 and CDR2 sequences are GTSNPN and SVGIG (reference sequence). CDR3: CAWSPGWTEAFF. As DNA, the CDR3 is TGTGCCTGGAGTCCTGGTTGGACTGAAGCTTTCTTT.

The J gene is TRBJ1-5, the V gene TRBV2; tentative D call: TRBD1 (5 bases). Trimming removed 7 bases at V and 0 bases at J, with 7 bases between. The CDR3 is made up of 13 amino acids. Germline V gene sequence: CDR1 SNHLY, CDR2 FYNNEI. CDR3 bases: TGTGCCAGCAAGGGGAATAGCAATCAGCCCCAGCATTTT. This translates into CASKGNSNQPQHF.